Listed below are T cell receptor beta chains from one sample, sequenced in a study of control samples from healthy donors and cancer patients. Here immunoSEQ multiplex PCR was the method, and the copy in TCRdb shows in-frame clones only, minus some. The repertoire holds approximately 180,000 clones, with under 95% as singletons. Sample: blood. These TCRs come from a woman under 30 in good health. CDR3s include the opening cysteine and the closing phenylalanine or tryptophan. Fields, in order: V gene, clone size, J gene, CDR3 protein. Clone size is stated in some rows and not others, as once, few, many or a class when expanded.

>TRBV15|NA|TRBJ1-4
CATSRQGQGYEKLFF
>TRBV5-1|NA|TRBJ2-2
CASSFEGTTGELFF
>TRBV11-3|NA|TRBJ2-4
CASSFSGQIAKNIQYF
>TRBV28|NA|TRBJ1-3
CATSPGRFSGNTIYF
>TRBV5-1|NA|TRBJ2-1
CASSLSQGSYNEQFF
>TRBV27|NA|TRBJ2-5
CASSLNSEGGTQYF
>TRBV2|NA|TRBJ2-1
CASSPEMVNEQFF
>TRBV10-2|NA|TRBJ2-4
CASGLGVMNIQYF
>TRBV7-2|NA|TRBJ1-1
CASSLAGNTEAFF
>TRBV7-2|NA|TRBJ2-5
CASSPTGGTGETQYF
>TRBV6-6|few|TRBJ2-7
CASSYGGDSYEQYF
>TRBV7-2|once|TRBJ1-2
CASSLAPTGRPNYGYTF
>TRBV5-4|NA|TRBJ2-3
CASSPREAGGYDTQYF
>TRBV19|NA|TRBJ1-4
CASSIMGSTNEKLFF
>TRBV6-5|NA|TRBJ1-2
CASSYSRGQSYGYTF
>TRBV2|NA|TRBJ2-1
CASSATSGGYNEQFF
>TRBV6-2/TRBV6-3|NA|TRBJ2-3
CASSYGGGALSTDTQYF
>TRBV19|NA|TRBJ2-1
CASSLGQGETSPLRGSYNEQFF
>TRBV27|NA|TRBJ2-6
CASSFSGANVLTF
>TRBV3-1/TRBV3-2|NA|TRBJ2-1
CASSPLGLAHEQFF
>TRBV15|once|TRBJ2-7
CATSRDRGPYEQYF
>TRBV6-5|NA|TRBJ2-7
CASTMGRNSYEQYF
>TRBV11-2|NA|TRBJ1-3
CASSSTRGSGNTIYF
>TRBV4-1|NA|TRBJ1-6
CASSQVGQGNSPLHF
>TRBV11-3|NA|TRBJ2-7
CASSFIGLAKSRKAYEQYF
>TRBV24-1|NA|TRBJ2-2
CATRSTGELFF
>TRBV27|NA|TRBJ1-6
CASSPDSLGNSPLHF
>TRBV20-1|NA|TRBJ2-5
CSASQQRKTQYF
>TRBV10-2|NA|TRBJ2-1
CASSDTYRIAGASYNEQFF
>TRBV18|NA|TRBJ1-1
CASSPLTIGDTEAFF
>TRBV6-5|NA|TRBJ1-3
CASSFSGNPTGNTIYF
>TRBV7-2|NA|TRBJ1-6
CASSPRQGRDNSPLHF
>TRBV11-2|NA|TRBJ2-1
CASSVSGRAFVDEQFF
>TRBV7-9|once|TRBJ1-1
CASSSLGDPEAFF
>TRBV6-2/TRBV6-3|NA|TRBJ2-5
CASSYLLAGPQYF
>TRBV3-1/TRBV3-2|NA|TRBJ2-1
CASSQDLLNEQFF
>TRBV5-4|NA|TRBJ2-7
CASSLGRTYEQYF
>TRBV10-1|NA|TRBJ2-3
CASSESRAGYGNTQYF
>TRBV19|NA|TRBJ1-2
CASTVFENYGYTF
>TRBV27|NA|TRBJ2-3
CASKAGVGTDTQYF
>TRBV11-2|NA|TRBJ1-2
CASSLQEPQGYTF
>TRBV6-5|NA|TRBJ1-4
CASRTTGAFNEKLFF
>TRBV4-2|NA|TRBJ2-7
CASSQDPDSYEQYF
>TRBV6-2/TRBV6-3|once|TRBJ2-7
CASSTGTAIYEQYF
>TRBV4-1|NA|TRBJ2-7
CASAISQSSVEEQYF
>TRBV6-5|NA|TRBJ1-6
CASSSGQGNSPLHF
>TRBV2|NA|TRBJ2-1
CASSVEALRYNEQFF
>TRBV27|once|TRBJ1-1
CASSSGQGGTEAFF
>TRBV15|NA|TRBJ2-5
CATSRDPEETQYF
>TRBV24-1|NA|TRBJ2-2
CATSDPPGQENSGELFF
>TRBV28|NA|TRBJ1-2
CASRLQGSGYTF